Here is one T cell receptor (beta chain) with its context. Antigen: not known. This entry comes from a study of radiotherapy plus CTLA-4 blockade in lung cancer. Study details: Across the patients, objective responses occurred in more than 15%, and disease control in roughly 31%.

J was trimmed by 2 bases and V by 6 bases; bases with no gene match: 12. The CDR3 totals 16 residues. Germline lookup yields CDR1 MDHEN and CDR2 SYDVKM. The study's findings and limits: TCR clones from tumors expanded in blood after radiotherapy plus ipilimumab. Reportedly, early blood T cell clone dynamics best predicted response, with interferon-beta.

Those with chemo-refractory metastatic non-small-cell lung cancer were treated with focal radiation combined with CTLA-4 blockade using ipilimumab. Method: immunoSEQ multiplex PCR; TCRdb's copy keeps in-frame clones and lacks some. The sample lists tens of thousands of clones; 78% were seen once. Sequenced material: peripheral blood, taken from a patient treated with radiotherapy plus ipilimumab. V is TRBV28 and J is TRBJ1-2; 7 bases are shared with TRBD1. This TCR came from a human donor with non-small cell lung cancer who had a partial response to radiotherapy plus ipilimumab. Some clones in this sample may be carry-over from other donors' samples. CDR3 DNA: TGTGCCAGCAGCAAGCTCACACGGGACAGAAACTATGGCTACACCTTC. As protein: CASSKLTRDRNYGYTF.